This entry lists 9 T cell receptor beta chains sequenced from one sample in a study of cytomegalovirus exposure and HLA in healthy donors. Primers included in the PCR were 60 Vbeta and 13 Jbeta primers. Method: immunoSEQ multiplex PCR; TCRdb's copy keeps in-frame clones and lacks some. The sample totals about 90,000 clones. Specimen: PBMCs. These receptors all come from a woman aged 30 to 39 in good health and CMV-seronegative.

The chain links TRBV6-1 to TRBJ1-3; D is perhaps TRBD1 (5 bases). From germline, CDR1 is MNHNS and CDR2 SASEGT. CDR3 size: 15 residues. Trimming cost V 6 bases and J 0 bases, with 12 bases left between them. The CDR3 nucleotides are TGTGCCAGCAGCGCTGACAGAAGCTCTGGAAACACCATATATTTT. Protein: CASSADRSSGNTIYF.

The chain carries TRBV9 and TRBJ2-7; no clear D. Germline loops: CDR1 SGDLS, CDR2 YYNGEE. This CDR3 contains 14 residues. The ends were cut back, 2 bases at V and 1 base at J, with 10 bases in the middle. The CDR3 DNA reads TGTGCCAGCAGCGTCGCAGGCCAGTCCTACGAGCAGTACTTC. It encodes CASSVAGQSYEQYF.

CDR3 in DNA: TGTGCCTGGATAGCTAGCGGGGGATTTCAAGAGACCCAGTACTTC. Protein sequence: CAWIASGGFQETQYF. The chain couples TRBV30 to TRBJ2-5; 10 bases agree with TRBD2. In germline, CDR1 is GTSNPN, CDR2 SVGIG (reference sequence). CDR3 length: 15 residues. The trim removed 4 bases at V and 2 bases at J, leaving 7 bases unmatched.

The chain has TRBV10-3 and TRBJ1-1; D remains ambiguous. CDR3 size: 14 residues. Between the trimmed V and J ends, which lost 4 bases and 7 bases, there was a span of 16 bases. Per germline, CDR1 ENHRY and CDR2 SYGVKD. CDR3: CAISAPDGKIEAFF. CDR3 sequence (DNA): TGTGCCATCAGTGCTCCGGACGGGAAGATTGAAGCTTTCTTT.

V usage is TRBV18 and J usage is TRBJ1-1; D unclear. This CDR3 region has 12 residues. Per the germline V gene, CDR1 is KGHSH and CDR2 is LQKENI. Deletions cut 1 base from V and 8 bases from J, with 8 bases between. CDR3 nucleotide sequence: TGTGCCAGCTCACCACGGGGAGAAGAAGCTTTCTTT. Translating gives CASSPRGEEAFF.

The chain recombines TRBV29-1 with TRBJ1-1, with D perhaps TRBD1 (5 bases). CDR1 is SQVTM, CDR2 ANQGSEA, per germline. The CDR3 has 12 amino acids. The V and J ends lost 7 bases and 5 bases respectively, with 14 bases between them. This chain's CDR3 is CSAHAGGTEAFF. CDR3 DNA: TGCAGCGCCCACGCCGGGGGTACTGAAGCTTTCTTT.

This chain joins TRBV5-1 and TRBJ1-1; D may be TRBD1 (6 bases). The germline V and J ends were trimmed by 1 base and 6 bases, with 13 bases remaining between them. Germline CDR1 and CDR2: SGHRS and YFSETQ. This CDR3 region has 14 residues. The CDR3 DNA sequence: TGCGCCAGCAGCTTGACACTACAGGGTTCTGAAGCTTTCTTT. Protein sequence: CASSLTLQGSEAFF.

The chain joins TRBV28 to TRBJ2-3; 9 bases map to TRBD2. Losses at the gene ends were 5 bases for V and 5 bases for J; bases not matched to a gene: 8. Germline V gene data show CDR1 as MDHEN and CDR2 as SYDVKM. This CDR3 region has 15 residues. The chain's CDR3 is CASSRPGLAIDTQYF. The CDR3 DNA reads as TGTGCCAGCAGTCGCCCGGGACTAGCTATAGATACGCAGTATTTT.

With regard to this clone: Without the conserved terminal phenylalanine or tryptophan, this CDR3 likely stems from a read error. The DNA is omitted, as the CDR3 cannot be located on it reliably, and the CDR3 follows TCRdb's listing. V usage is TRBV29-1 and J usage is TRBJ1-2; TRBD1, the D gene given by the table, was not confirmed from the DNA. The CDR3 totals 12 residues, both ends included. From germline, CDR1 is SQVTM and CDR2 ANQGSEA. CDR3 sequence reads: CSVGRTGITSLP.